The entry that follows covers one TCR beta chain sequence. In germline, CDR1 is SEHNR, CDR2 FQNEAQ (reference sequence). This CDR3 contains 13 residues. The ends were cut back, 3 bases at V and 3 bases at J, with 8 bases in the middle. The sample is drawn from a study of T-cell reconstitution after alpha-beta-depleted transplantation in children. The library targeted TCRbeta and was prepared with unique molecular identifiers. MiXCR, run by TCRdb on the PCR reads, gives a single entry per CDR3 protein. The repertoire holds about 360,000 distinct CDR3 sequences, with 13% as singletons. The TCR originated in a human donor who donated a stem cell graft to a child with Fanconi anemia. The sample consisted of PBMCs, taken from the stem cell graft. The rearrangement uses TRBV7-9 and TRBJ1-1; D is uncertain. This CDR3 reads CASSLPGDTEAFF. CDR3 coding DNA: TGTGCCAGCAGCTTGCCGGGTGACACTGAAGCTTTCTTT.